Listed here is a single T cell receptor beta chain. Its antigen remains undetermined. In the same sample, other DNA sequences code for this CDR3. For this chain, trimming is 3 bases at the V end and 0 bases at the J end, and the number of junction bases without a gene match is 3. CDR1 and CDR2 are read off the germline V gene (reference sequence) as LNHDA and SQIVND. The CDR3 has 15 amino acids, counting the end cysteine and phenylalanine. Only the CDR3 region is kept as DNA, spanning 45 bases read in frame from base 1. The data are from a study of cytomegalovirus exposure and HLA in healthy donors listed by TCRdb under 2017. Concerning the study at large: In an earlier analysis of approximately 640 of the donors, 276 Gb of sequence data and 117 million unique TCR beta sequences from approximately 180 million T cells were reported. An early release that covered more than 550 HLA-typed donors contained approximately 290 gigabases of sequencing data and about 93 million unique TCR sequences. Of the roughly 400 genotyped donors, 65% to 90% were placed in the genetic ancestry cluster associated with self-reported Caucasian donors. The aim of the study was to test whether cataloging public T cell receptors could identify signatures of past pathogen exposure. Using immunosequencing, the study profiled T cell repertoires from 500 to 800 subjects and related those repertoires to cytomegalovirus serostatus. A separate validation cohort of 90 to 150 different subjects was used in addition to the roughly 700-subject first cohort. To predict cytomegalovirus infection status, the study brought together high-throughput TCR immunosequencing, statistical association of individual TCRs with disease status, and machine learning. In a later analysis, previously published TCR beta repertoires from about 670 donors were re-analyzed and high-resolution HLA genotyping was added so that TCR occurrence patterns could be studied. Rather than using new phenotypic data, the later analysis identified candidate immune exposures from TCR beta sequences and from how often those sequences occurred across donors. To decide whether each TCR beta V gene segment behaved as functional or pseudogenic, an earlier analysis of over 500 of the donors relied on high-throughput TCR beta sequencing. Donor age, sex, ethnicity and CMV serostatus were collected together with the repertoire data. A later genetic analysis used genome-wide SNP genotypes for about 60% of the roughly 670 donors, treating that subset as a discovery cohort. All discovery cohort repertoires had been generated on a single sequencing platform. Both class I and class II loci were covered by HLA typing, at four-digit resolution. Typing coverage differed by locus: A, B, C, DRB1 and DQB1 were typed in about 629-640 donors, DQA1 in 522, DPA1 in 600 to 610, and DPB1 in approximately 450. Because of strong linkage in the cohort, roughly five DR-DQ haplotypes were treated as single units for association and clustering. Across around 400 genotyped donors of the cohort, an average of roughly 250,000 unique TCR beta nucleotide sequences per donor were sequenced, and roughly 17% of those sequences were non-productive. The full study reports these points: A further reported finding was that TCR beta sequences accurately predicted the HLA-A and HLA-B alleles for most subjects in the first cohort. While some public TCRs were present in many individuals, most TCR sequences turned up only very rarely across donors. A cluster of highly shared sequence variants was judged likely to represent a technical artifact of the sequencing pipeline. A later analysis associated 16,951 TCR beta sequences with specific HLA alleles at a false discovery rate of 0.05. For the cohort, immune exposure information was limited to CMV serostatus. When HLA alleles, especially DR and DQ, strongly co-occurred, TCR associations were difficult to assign to individual alleles. Because HLA typing was unavailable for some donors at each locus, only the typed subset was used in association tests. In vitro tests confirmed that a few of the cytomegalovirus-associated TCR beta chains recognize cytomegalovirus antigens. In a later analysis, the rate of TCR association differed among HLA loci, with DRB1 alleles having the most associated TCRs and HLA-C alleles having the fewest. Because counts were too low, some 16 rarely observed V segments, including chromosome 9 orphons, were excluded from the earlier analysis of 587 of the donors. Only TCR beta chains were sequenced in this cohort, and the absence of alpha or paired-chain data limited detectable features. In an earlier analysis of approximately 590 of the donors, most TCR beta V segments appeared in productive rearrangements about 87% or about 30% of the time, broadly matching IMGT annotations. In a later analysis, several top co-occurrence clusters were reported to appear linked to parvovirus B19, influenza, CMV and Epstein-Barr virus. Most CMV-associated TCR beta chains appeared to be HLA-restricted in a later analysis, and the HLA associations seemed to be driven largely by CMV exposure. Because the 87-base-pair reads could not distinguish some IMGT-functional V segments, including TRBV6-2 and TRBV6-3, those segments were excluded. The presence/absence analyses assumed that sequencing depth was roughly uniform across donors, and that assumption may not be true. The classifier was reported to diagnose cytomegalovirus status with high specificity and sensitivity in both the original and validation cohorts. The authors suggested that the approach could potentially be generalized to other disease states and immunological phenotypes. An association between a missense DCLRE1C variant and V-gene and J-gene trimming of TCR beta chains was found in a later genetic analysis and replicated in an independent cohort. In the study, some 160 TCR beta chains were listed as associated with cytomegalovirus. Correlated functional status among segregating V segments might be attributable to linkage disequilibrium, but an unknown experimental factor could not be ruled out. A later genetic analysis reported fewer N-insertions in productive TCRs among donors in an Asian-associated ancestry cluster than the approximately 700-donor mean. A later analysis found that HLA-associated TCR beta chains were more clonally expanded and had lower generation probabilities than equally common non-associated chains.

The cohort consisted of more than 650 healthy bone marrow donors. At the time of sampling, all cohort members were nominally healthy, though unrecorded immune exposures were likely present. The donor was CMV seronegative and belonged to the group of 352 seronegative cohort members. Each donor provided a peripheral blood sample, and peripheral blood mononuclear cells were used for TCR beta sequencing. Genomic DNA was extracted from the blood cell samples with the Qiagen DNeasy Blood Extraction Kit. To prepare the library, the immunoSEQ multiplex PCR assay was applied. A mixture of 60 forward primers for TCR Vbeta segments and 13 reverse primers for TCR Jbeta segments was used in the multiplex PCR. A multiplex PCR assay on genomic DNA amplified the CDR3 region of rearranged TCR beta genes. Amplified TCR beta libraries were sequenced as 87-base-pair reads on the Illumina HiSeq System. The authors' analysis ran thus. Across the 670 or so repertoires, a later analysis counted around 80 million unique TCR beta chains, 9.5 million to 13 million of which were shared by at least two donors. A nearest-neighbor algorithm error-corrected the raw reads and collapsed the reads into unique sequences, merging closely related sequences to remove PCR and sequencing errors. Alignment of CDR3 sequences to IMGT reference sequences was used to assign V, D and J gene segments. For a sequence to be retained, a match of at least six nucleotides to both a V gene segment and a J gene segment was required. A rearrangement counted as productive if the CDR3 had no stop codons and remained in frame with V and J, and every other rearrangement counted as non-productive. Following IMGT convention, CDR3 was defined as the stretch from the second conserved V-encoded cysteine up to the conserved J-encoded phenylalanine. Sequences without an unambiguous match to a single V gene segment were excluded from the earlier analysis of several hundred of the donors. In an earlier analysis of several hundred of the donors, V segments were called functional above 56.7% productive rearrangements and were called segregating when the between-donor standard deviation exceeded 5%. A statistical classification framework was built for diagnosing cytomegalovirus status from the catalog of TCR beta chain sequences. In a later analysis, TCR nucleotide sequences were compared against IMGT/GENE-DB human TR gene sequences so that V and J genes could be assigned. Using the TCRdist pipeline, a later analysis assigned CDR3 sequences along with most-parsimonious VDJ recombination scenarios. In a later analysis, each TCR beta chain was defined by its CDR3 amino acid sequence together with its V-gene family, and reads without a unique V-gene family were excluded. To address suspected cross-contamination and a sequencing artifact, a later analysis removed a few hundred highly shared, low-generation-probability nucleotide sequences. In a later analysis, a clonal expansion index was calculated for each public chain from normalized within-repertoire ranks of inferred template counts. In a later analysis, generation probabilities were computed with a VDJ recombination model fitted to out-of-frame rearrangements, and the resulting probabilities were checked against IGoR. A later analysis scored TCR-TCR, TCR-HLA and TCR-CMV co-occurrence with hypergeometric tests, applying a repertoire-size bias correction to TCR pairs. In a later analysis, false discovery rates were estimated by permuting HLA or CMV assignments 20 times. In a later analysis, co-occurring TCRs were grouped using DBSCAN, and TCRdist sequence similarity was added for clustering within HLA-allele-positive subsets. For co-occurrence clustering, repertoires with fewer than 30,000 or more than 120,000 public chains were excluded, along with 4 to 6 repertoires with anomalous nucleotide sharing. TCRdb stores this immuneACCESS table with in-frame sequences only. Part of the clones is absent; in the studies checked, under half of the shortfall reflects unresolved V genes, and no reason is known for the rest. D and trimming were read from the DNA, whereas the V and J calls and clone size are those reported in that table. This specimen's table enumerates about 200,000 clones. 6.5% of the sample lies in the top ten.

The material sequenced was PBMCs. This receptor chain uses TRBV19 and TRBJ2-7; 9 of the junction bases match TRBD1. This TCR came from a man in his thirties or forties in good health and CMV-seronegative. The CDR3 loop reads CASSIGTGSSYEQYF. The sequenced DNA: TGTGCCAGTAGTATCGGGACAGGGTCCTCCTACGAGCAGTACTTC.